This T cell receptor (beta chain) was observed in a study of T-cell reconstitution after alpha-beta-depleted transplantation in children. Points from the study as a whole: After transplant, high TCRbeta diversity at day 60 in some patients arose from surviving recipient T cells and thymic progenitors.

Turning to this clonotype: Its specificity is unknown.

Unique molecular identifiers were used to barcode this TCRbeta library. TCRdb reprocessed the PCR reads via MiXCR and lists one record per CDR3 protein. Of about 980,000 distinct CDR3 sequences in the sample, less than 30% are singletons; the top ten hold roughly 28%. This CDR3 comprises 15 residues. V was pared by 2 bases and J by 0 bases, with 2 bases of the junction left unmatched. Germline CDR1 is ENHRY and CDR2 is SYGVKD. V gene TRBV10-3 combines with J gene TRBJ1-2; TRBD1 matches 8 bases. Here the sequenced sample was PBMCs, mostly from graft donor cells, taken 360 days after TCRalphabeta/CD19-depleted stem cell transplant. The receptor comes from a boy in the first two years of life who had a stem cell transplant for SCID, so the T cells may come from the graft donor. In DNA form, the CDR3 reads TGTGCCATCAGTGAGGCAGGGGGCCCTAACTATGGCTACACCTTC. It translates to CAISEAGGPNYGYTF.